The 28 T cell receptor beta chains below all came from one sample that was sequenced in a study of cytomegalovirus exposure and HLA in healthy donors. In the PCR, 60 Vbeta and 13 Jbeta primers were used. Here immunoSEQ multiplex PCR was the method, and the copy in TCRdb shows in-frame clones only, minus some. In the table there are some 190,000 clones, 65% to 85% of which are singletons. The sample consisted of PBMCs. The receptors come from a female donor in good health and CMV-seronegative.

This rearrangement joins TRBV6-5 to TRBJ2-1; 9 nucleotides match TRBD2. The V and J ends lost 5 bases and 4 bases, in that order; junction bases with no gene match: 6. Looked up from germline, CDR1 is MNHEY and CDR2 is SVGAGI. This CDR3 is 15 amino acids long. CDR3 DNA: TGTGCCAGCAGTCGGATAGCGGGAGTTTACAATGAGCAGTTCTTC. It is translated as CASSRIAGVYNEQFF.

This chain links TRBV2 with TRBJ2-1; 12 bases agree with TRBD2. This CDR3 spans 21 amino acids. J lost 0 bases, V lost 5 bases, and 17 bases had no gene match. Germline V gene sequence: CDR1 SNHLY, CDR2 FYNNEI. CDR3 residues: CASSPNSASGRASRSYNEQFF. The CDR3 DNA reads TGTGCCAGCAGTCCGAACTCCGCTAGCGGGAGGGCCTCCCGCTCCTACAATGAGCAGTTCTTC.

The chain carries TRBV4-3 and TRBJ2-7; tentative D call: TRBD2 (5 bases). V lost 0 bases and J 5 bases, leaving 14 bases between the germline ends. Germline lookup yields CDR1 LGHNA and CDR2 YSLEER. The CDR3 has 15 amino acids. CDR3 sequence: CASSQEGRGIDEQYF. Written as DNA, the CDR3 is TGCGCCAGCAGCCAAGAGGGTCGAGGGATTGACGAGCAGTACTTC.

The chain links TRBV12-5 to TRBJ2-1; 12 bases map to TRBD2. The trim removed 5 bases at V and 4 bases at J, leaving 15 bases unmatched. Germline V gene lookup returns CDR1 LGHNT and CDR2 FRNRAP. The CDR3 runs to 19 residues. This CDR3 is CASGPAMTSGGPEYNEQFF. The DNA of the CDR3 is TGTGCTAGTGGTCCGGCAATGACTAGCGGGGGCCCTGAATACAATGAGCAGTTCTTC.

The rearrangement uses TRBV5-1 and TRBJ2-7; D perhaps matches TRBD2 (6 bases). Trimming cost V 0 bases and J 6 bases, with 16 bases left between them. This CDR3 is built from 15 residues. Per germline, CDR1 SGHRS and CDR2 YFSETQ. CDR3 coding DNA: TGCGCCAGCAGCTTGGGGGGACTGCCCCTAGGCGAGCAGTACTTC. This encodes CASSLGGLPLGEQYF.

The CDR3 is CASSQVLTSGSSSYEQYF. The CDR3 DNA follows: TGCGCCAGCAGCCAAGTTTTGACTAGCGGGAGCAGCTCCTACGAGCAGTACTTC. The V and J genes are TRBV4-1 and TRBJ2-7, with TRBD2 matching over 12 bases. CDR3 length equals 18 residues. With V trimmed by 1 base and J by 0 bases, 7 bases remained unmatched. Germline CDR1 is MGHRA and CDR2 is YSYEKL.

The CDR3 spells CASSLVGDRGMNTEAFF. CDR3 coding DNA: TGTGCCAGCAGCTTAGTCGGGGACAGGGGGATGAACACTGAAGCTTTCTTT. This rearrangement joins TRBV7-9 to TRBJ1-1, with TRBD1 matching over 11 bases. Germline lookup yields CDR1 SEHNR and CDR2 FQNEAQ (reference sequence). The CDR3 spans 17 residues. V lost 1 base and J lost 0; bases outside the gene matches: 4.

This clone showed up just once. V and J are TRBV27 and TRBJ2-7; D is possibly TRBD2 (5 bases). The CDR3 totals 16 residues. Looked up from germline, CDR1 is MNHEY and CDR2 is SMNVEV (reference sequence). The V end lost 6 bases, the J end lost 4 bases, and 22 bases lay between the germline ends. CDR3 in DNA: TGTGCCAGCAGCCAAAACTGGCTGTCGGGAATTTACGAGCAGTACTTC. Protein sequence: CASSQNWLSGIYEQYF.

CDR3 sequence: CAARGGGEKLFF. The CDR3 DNA reads TGTGCCGCCCGAGGGGGTGGTGAAAAACTGTTTTTT. V usage is TRBV10-3 and J usage is TRBJ1-4; possibly TRBD1 for D (6 bases). The CDR3 sequence is 12 residues long. Trimming took 11 bases from V and 7 from J, leaving 14 bases between them. Germline V gene sequence: CDR1 ENHRY, CDR2 SYGVKD.

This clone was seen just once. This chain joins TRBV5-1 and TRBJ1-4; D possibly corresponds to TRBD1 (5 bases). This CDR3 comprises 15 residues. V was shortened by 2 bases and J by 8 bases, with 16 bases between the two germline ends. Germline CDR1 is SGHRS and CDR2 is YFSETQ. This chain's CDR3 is CASSFTGDKGEKLFF. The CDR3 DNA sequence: TGCGCCAGCAGCTTTACAGGCGACAAGGGGGAAAAACTGTTTTTT. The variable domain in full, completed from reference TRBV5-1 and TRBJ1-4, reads KAGVTQTPRYLIKTRGQQVTLSCSPISGHRSVSWYQQTPGQGLQFLFEYFSETQRNKGNFPGRFSGRQFSNSRSEMNVSTLELGDSALYLCASSFTGDKGEKLFFGSGTQLSVL.

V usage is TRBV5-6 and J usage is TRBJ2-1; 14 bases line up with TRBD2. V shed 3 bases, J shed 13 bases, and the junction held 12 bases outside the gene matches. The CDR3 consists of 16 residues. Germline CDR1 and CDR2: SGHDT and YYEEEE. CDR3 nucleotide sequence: TGTGCCAGCAGCTCCGGACTAGCGGGGGGCGGAATTTATCAGTTCTTC. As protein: CASSSGLAGGGIYQFF.

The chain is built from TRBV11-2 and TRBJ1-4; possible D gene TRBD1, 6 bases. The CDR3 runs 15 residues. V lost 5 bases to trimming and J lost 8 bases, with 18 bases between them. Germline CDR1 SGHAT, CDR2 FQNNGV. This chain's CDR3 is CASSPYRETSEKLFF. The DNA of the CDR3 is TGTGCCAGCAGCCCCTACAGGGAAACGAGCGAAAAACTGTTTTTT.

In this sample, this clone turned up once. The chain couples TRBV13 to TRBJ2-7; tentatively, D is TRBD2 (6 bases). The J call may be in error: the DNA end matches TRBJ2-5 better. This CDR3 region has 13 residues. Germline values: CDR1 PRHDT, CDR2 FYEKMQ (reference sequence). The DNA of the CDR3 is TGTGCCAGCAGCCAGAGGCGGGGAGGGACCCAGTACTTC. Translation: CASSQRRGGTQYF.

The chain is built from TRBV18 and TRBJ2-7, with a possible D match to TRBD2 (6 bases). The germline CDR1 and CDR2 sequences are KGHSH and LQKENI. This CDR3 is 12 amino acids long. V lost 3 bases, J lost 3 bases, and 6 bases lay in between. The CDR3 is CASSPGGYEQYF. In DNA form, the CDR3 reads TGTGCCAGCTCACCGGGGGGCTACGAGCAGTACTTC.

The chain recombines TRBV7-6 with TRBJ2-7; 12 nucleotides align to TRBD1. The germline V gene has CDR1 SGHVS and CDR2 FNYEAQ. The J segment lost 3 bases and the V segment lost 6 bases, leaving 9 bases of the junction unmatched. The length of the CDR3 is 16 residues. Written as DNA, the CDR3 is TGTGCCAGCAGTTCGGGACAGGGGGCTCTATTCTACGAGCAGTACTTC. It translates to CASSSGQGALFYEQYF.

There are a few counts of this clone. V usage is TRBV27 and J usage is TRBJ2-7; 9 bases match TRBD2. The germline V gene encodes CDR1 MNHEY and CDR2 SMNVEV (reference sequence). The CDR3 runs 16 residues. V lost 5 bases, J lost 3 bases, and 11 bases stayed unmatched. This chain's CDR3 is CASSLLAGEAHYEQYF. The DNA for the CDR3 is TGTGCCAGCAGTCTATTAGCGGGAGAGGCTCACTACGAGCAGTACTTC.

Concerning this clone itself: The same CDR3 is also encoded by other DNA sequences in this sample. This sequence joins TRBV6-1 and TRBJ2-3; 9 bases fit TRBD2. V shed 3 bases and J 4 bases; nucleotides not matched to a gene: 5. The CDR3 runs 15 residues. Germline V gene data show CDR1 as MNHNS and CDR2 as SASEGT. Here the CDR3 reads CASSDLAGRPDTQYF. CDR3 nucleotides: TGTGCCAGCAGTGATCTAGCGGGAAGGCCAGATACGCAGTATTTT.

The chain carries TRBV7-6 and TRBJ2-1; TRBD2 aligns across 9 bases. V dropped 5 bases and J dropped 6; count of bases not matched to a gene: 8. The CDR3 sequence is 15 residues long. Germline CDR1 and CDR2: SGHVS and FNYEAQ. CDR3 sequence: CASSHLAGWGNEQFF. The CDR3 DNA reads TGTGCCAGCAGCCATCTAGCGGGATGGGGCAATGAGCAGTTCTTC.

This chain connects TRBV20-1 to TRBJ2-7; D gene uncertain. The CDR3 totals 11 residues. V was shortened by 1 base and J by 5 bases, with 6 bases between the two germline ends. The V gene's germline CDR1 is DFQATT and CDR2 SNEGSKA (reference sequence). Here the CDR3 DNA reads TGCAGTGCTAGAGGTCGGGACGAGCAGTACTTC. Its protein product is CSARGRDEQYF.

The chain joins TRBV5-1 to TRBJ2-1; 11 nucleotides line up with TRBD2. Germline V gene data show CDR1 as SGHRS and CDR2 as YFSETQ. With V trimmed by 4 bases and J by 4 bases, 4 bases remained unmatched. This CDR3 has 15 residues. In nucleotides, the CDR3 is TGCGCCAGCAGCACCGGGACTAGCGGTTACAATGAGCAGTTCTTC. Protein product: CASSTGTSGYNEQFF.

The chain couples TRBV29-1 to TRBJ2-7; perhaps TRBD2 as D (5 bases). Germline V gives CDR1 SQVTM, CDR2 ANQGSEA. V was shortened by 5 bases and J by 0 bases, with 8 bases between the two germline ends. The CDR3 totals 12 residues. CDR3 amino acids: CSVSRDSYEQYF. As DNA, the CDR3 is TGCAGCGTTAGCCGGGACTCCTACGAGCAGTACTTC.

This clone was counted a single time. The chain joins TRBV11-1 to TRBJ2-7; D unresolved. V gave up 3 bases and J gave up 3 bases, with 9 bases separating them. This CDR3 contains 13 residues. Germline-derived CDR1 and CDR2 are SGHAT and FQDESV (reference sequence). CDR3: CASSLGSHYEQYF. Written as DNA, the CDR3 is TGTGCCAGCAGCTTGGGCAGCCACTACGAGCAGTACTTC.

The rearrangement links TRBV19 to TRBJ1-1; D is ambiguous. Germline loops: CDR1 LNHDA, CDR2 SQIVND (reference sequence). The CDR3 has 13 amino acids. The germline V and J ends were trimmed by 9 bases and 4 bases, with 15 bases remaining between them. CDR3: CASQDSVLTEAFF. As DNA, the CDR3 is TGTGCCAGCCAGGATTCGGTCCTCACTGAAGCTTTCTTT.

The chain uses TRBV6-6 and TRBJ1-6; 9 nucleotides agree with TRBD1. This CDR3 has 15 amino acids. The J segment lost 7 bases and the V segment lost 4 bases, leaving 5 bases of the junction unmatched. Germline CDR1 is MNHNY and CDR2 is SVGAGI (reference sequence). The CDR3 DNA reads TGTGCCAGCAGTTCGACAGGGGGAACAAATTCACCCCTCCACTTT. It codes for CASSSTGGTNSPLHF.

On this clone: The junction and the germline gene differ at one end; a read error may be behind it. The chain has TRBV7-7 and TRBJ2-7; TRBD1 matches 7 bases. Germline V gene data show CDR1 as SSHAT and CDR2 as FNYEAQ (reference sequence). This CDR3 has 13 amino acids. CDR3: CASSFGTDYEQYF. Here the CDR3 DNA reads TGTGCTAGCAGCTTTGGGACAGATTACGAGCAGTACTTC.

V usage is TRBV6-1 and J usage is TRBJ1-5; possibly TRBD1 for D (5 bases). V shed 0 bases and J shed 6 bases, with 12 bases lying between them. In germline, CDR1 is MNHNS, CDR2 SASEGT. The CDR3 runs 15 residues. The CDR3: CASSEAGGGGQPQHF. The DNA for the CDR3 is TGTGCCAGCAGTGAAGCGGGGGGTGGGGGTCAGCCCCAGCATTTT.

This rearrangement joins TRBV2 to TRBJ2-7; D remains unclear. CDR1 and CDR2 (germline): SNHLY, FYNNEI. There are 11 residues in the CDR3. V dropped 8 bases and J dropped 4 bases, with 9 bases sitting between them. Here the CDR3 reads CASAITYEQYF. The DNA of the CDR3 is TGTGCCAGCGCGATCACTTACGAGCAGTACTTC.

The DNA of the CDR3 is TGTGCCAGCAGTTACGTAGGGACAGAACAGCAGTACTTC. Translating gives CASSYVGTEQQYF. The rearrangement links TRBV6-5 to TRBJ2-7; 7 nucleotides agree with TRBD1. The length of the CDR3 is 13 residues. In germline, CDR1 is MNHEY, CDR2 SVGAGI. V shed 2 bases, J shed 8 bases, and the junction held 6 bases outside the gene matches.